Below are 24 T cell receptor beta chains sequenced from a single sample in a study of naive and memory T cell subsets. Two oligonucleotides, mixed equimolar, formed the beta constant-region primer covering TRBC1 and TRBC2. TCRdb reprocessed the UMI-ligation and nested PCR reads with MiXCR, giving one entry per CDR3 protein. The sample includes around 90,000 distinct CDR3 sequences, 7% of them seen just once. Material: central memory CD4+ T cells from blood. The source is a human donor in good health.

This clonotype appeared a few times. V is TRBV9 and J is TRBJ1-6; 10 bases are shared with TRBD1. The V gene's germline CDR1 is SGDLS and CDR2 YYNGEE. CDR3 size: 17 residues. Trimming at V came to 0 bases and at J to 8 bases, leaving 8 bases not matched to a gene. This chain's CDR3 is CASSVATGTGVDSPLHF. The CDR3 DNA follows: TGTGCCAGCAGCGTAGCTACCGGGACAGGGGTGGATTCACCCCTCCACTTT.

This clonotype was detected a few times. The chain recombines TRBV2 with TRBJ1-5, with 7 bases identical to TRBD1. Germline lookup yields CDR1 SNHLY and CDR2 FYNNEI. The trim removed 7 bases at V and 0 bases at J, leaving 9 bases unmatched. This CDR3 comprises 16 residues. The DNA for the CDR3 is TGTGCCAGCAAAAGACAGGGATCGAATAGCAATCAGCCCCAGCATTTT. This sequence encodes CASKRQGSNSNQPQHF. The whole variable domain, remainder taken from reference TRBV2 and TRBJ1-5, is EPEVTQTPSHQVTQMGQEVILRCVPISNHLYFYWYRQILGQKVEFLVSFYNNEISEKSEIFDDQFSVERPDGSNFTLKIRSTKLEDSAMYFCASKRQGSNSNQPQHFGDGTRLSIL.

The V and J genes are TRBV6-1 and TRBJ2-1; TRBD2 agrees at 7 bases. CDR3 size: 15 residues. CDR1 and CDR2 from the germline V gene are MNHNS and SASEGT. V was clipped by 5 bases and J by 1 base; unmatched bases: 5. CDR3 sequence reads: CASSKTSVSYNEQFF. The CDR3 DNA reads as TGTGCCAGCAGTAAAACTAGCGTTTCCTACAATGAGCAGTTCTTC.

This clonotype has a count of ten or more. The rearrangement links TRBV4-2 to TRBJ2-3; 8 bases match TRBD2. The V gene's germline CDR1 is LGHNA and CDR2 YNFKEQ. The CDR3 totals 14 residues. With V trimmed by 1 base and J by 8 bases, 5 bases remained unmatched. The CDR3 loop reads CASSQAGGAATQYF. DNA of the CDR3: TGTGCCAGCAGCCAAGCCGGGGGGGCCGCTACGCAGTATTTT.

With respect to this clonotype: A much larger clone sits a single nucleotide away, making a read error possible. This chain uses TRBV6-2 or TRBV6-3 with TRBJ1-1, with TRBD1 matching 9 bases. This CDR3 is 13 amino acids long. Germline V lookup: CDR1 MNHEY, CDR2 SVGEGT. The CDR3 loop is CTIRQGENTEAFF. CDR3 nucleotide sequence: TGTACCATCCGACAGGGGGAGAACACTGAAGCTTTCTTT.

With respect to this clonotype: Possible read error: a much larger clone is one base away. The chain employs TRBV20-1 and TRBJ2-7; TRBD2 aligns across 7 bases. There are 16 residues in the CDR3. Germline V gene lookup returns CDR1 DFQATT and CDR2 SNEGSKA (reference sequence). CDR3 sequence: CGARLIRGSFTYEQYF. CDR3 DNA sequence: TGCGGTGCTAGACTCATTCGCGGGAGCTTCACCTACGAGCAGTACTTC.

This clonotype came up a few times. This chain joins TRBV28 and TRBJ1-6; no clear D. Germline V gene sequence: CDR1 MDHEN, CDR2 SYDVKM. The CDR3 contains 13 residues. Trimming removed 3 bases from V and 7 bases from J, with 7 bases in between. In DNA form, the CDR3 reads TGTGCCAGCAGTTTCCGGGAAAATTCACCCCTCCACTTT. Amino acid sequence: CASSFRENSPLHF.

This clonotype was observed a few times. This chain joins TRBV20-1 and TRBJ2-3; 10 nucleotides line up with TRBD2. Germline assignment: CDR1 DFQATT and CDR2 SNEGSKA (reference sequence). V was pared by 5 bases and J by 1 base, with 9 bases of the junction left unmatched. There are 16 residues in the CDR3. The CDR3 spells CSAYTSGKGGTDTQYF. The CDR3 DNA is TGCAGTGCTTATACTAGCGGGAAAGGAGGCACAGATACGCAGTATTTT.

The rearrangement uses TRBV5-1 and TRBJ2-1; D call uncertain. Deletions cut 1 base from V and 6 bases from J, with 5 bases between. The CDR3 has 12 residues. CDR1 and CDR2 (germline): SGHRS, YFSETQ. This CDR3 is CASSLTLNEQFF. CDR3 DNA: TGCGCCAGCAGCTTGACCCTCAATGAGCAGTTCTTC.

Concerning this clonotype: Relative to the germline gene, one junction end is altered; a read error may explain this. The V call is TRBV7-7, the J call TRBJ2-7; D is uncertain. The CDR3 length is 13 residues. Germline V gene data show CDR1 as SSHAT and CDR2 as FNYEAQ (reference sequence). CDR3 loop: CASSLGKHYEQYF. CDR3 coding DNA: TGTGCTAGCAGCTTGGGAAAGCACTACGAGCAGTACTTC.

The chain uses TRBV4-3 and TRBJ2-2; possibly TRBD2 for D (5 bases). The CDR3 consists of 16 residues. Looked up from germline, CDR1 is LGHNA and CDR2 is YSLEER. V was trimmed by 4 bases and J by 9 bases, leaving 21 bases between them. The CDR3 nucleotides read TGCGCCAGCAGCCCCGGTGGGAGTTTTAGCTCACGGGAGCTGTTTTTT. Protein sequence: CASSPGGSFSSRELFF.

This clonotype was recorded at least ten times. The V call is TRBV5-1, the J call TRBJ2-5; 9 bases align to TRBD2. The CDR3 extends over 14 amino acids. Germline V gene data show CDR1 as SGHRS and CDR2 as YFSETQ. Trimming took 5 bases from V and 2 from J; bases not matched to a gene: 4. For the CDR3, the DNA is TGCGCCAGCAGGATAGCGGGGGTACAAGAGACCCAGTACTTC. This gives the protein CASRIAGVQETQYF. Together with reference TRBV5-1 and TRBJ2-5, the CDR3 gives the full variable domain: KAGVTQTPRYLIKTRGQQVTLSCSPISGHRSVSWYQQTPGQGLQFLFEYFSETQRNKGNFPGRFSGRQFSNSRSEMNVSTLELGDSALYLCASRIAGVQETQYFGPGTRLLVL.

V is TRBV19 and J is TRBJ2-5; TRBD1 aligns across 9 bases. From germline, CDR1 is LNHDA and CDR2 SQIVND (reference sequence). The CDR3 has 12 residues. J gave up 4 bases and V 9 bases, and 3 bases lay outside the gene matches. The CDR3 loop reads CARHRGRETQYF. In nucleotides, the CDR3 is TGTGCCAGGCACAGGGGGCGAGAGACCCAGTACTTC. The full variable domain, in which reference TRBV19 and TRBJ2-5 provide the parts outside the CDR3, is DGGITQSPKYLFRKEGQNVTLSCEQNLNHDAMYWYRQDPGQGLRLIYYSQIVNDFQKGDIAEGYSVSREKKESFPLTVTSAQKNPTAFYLCARHRGRETQYFGPGTRLLVL.

This clonotype was seen ten or more times. The rearrangement joins TRBV6-5 to TRBJ1-1; D might be TRBD1 (6 bases). The ends were cut back, 6 bases at V and 5 bases at J, with 16 bases in the middle. This CDR3 has 14 residues. CDR1 is MNHEY and CDR2 is SVGAGI in the germline V gene. The CDR3, as DNA: TGTGCCAGCAGATCGCGGGGGGGCGAAACTGAAGCTTTCTTT. Encoded protein: CASRSRGGETEAFF.

The chain links TRBV10-3 to TRBJ1-4, with 7 bases identical to TRBD1. Germline loops: CDR1 ENHRY, CDR2 SYGVKD. V was pared by 6 bases and J by 5 bases, with 6 bases of the junction left unmatched. The CDR3 has 14 residues. DNA for the CDR3: TGTGCCATCAGGGCCTCGGGACAGAATGAAAAACTGTTTTTT. Protein product: CAIRASGQNEKLFF.

This clonotype has a count of ten or more. CDR3 loop: CASSRIRDYGYTF. DNA for the CDR3: TGTGCCAGCAGTCGAATCAGGGACTATGGCTACACCTTC. The chain employs TRBV28 and TRBJ1-2; tentatively, D is TRBD1 (5 bases). CDR1 is MDHEN and CDR2 is SYDVKM in the germline V gene. The CDR3 sequence is 13 residues long. V dropped 5 bases and J dropped 3 bases, with 10 bases sitting between them.

This clonotype came up a few times. The V gene is TRBV18, the J gene TRBJ1-2, with D possibly being TRBD1 (5 bases). The V end was cut by 2 bases, the J end by 8 bases, with 21 bases between. There are 16 residues in the CDR3. The germline V gene has CDR1 KGHSH and CDR2 LQKENI. In DNA form, the CDR3 reads TGTGCCAGCTCACCAATCGACAGTACCCCCTCCTACGGCTACACCTTC. Its translation: CASSPIDSTPSYGYTF.

This clonotype was seen at least ten times. The V gene is TRBV10-3, the J gene TRBJ2-1; TRBD2 matches at 9 bases. Trimming removed 0 bases from V and 7 bases from J; junction bases left unmatched: 10. Germline V gives CDR1 ENHRY, CDR2 SYGVKD. The CDR3 totals 17 residues. CDR3 coding DNA: TGTGCCATCAGTGAGTCGGGAGGTAGCGGGGGCAGAAATGAGCAGTTCTTC. Its translation: CAISESGGSGGRNEQFF.

This clonotype was seen more than once but under ten times. The V call is TRBV15, the J call TRBJ2-7; possible D gene TRBD1, 6 bases. Germline CDR1 and CDR2: LNHNV and YYDKDF (reference sequence). V was pared by 1 base and J by 7 bases, with 8 bases between. The CDR3 is 12 amino acids. CDR3 nucleotides: TGTGCCACCAGCAGAGCAACAGGGGAGCAGTACTTC. Translating it yields CATSRATGEQYF.

This clonotype appeared a single time. This chain uses TRBV7-9 with TRBJ2-1; possibly TRBD2 for D (5 bases). In germline, CDR1 is SEHNR, CDR2 FQNEAQ (reference sequence). This CDR3 comprises 14 residues. Between the trimmed V and J ends, which lost 7 bases and 4 bases, there was a span of 14 bases. The CDR3 DNA follows: TGTGCCAGCACCAGGCTAGCTTCGTACAATGAGCAGTTCTTC. Protein sequence: CASTRLASYNEQFF. The full variable domain, its missing parts supplied by reference TRBV7-9 and TRBJ2-1, is DTGVSQNPRHKITKRGQNVTFRCDPISEHNRLYWYRQTLGQGPEFLTYFQNEAQLEKSRLLSDRFSAERPKGSFSTLEIQRTEQGDSAMYLCASTRLASYNEQFFGPGTRLTVL.

This rearrangement joins TRBV18 to TRBJ1-1; weak D call: TRBD1 (6 bases). Looked up from germline, CDR1 is KGHSH and CDR2 is LQKENI. This CDR3 has 18 residues. Trimming removed 3 bases at V and 0 bases at J, with 20 bases between. Written as DNA, the CDR3 is TGTGCCAGCTCACCGCCCAACTGGGGGCGACAGGTGAACACTGAAGCTTTCTTT. Translating it yields CASSPPNWGRQVNTEAFF.

The table lists this clonotype with many counts. This chain links TRBV7-2 with TRBJ1-4; D is possibly TRBD1 (6 bases). The length of the CDR3 is 15 residues. V lost 6 bases and J 4 bases, leaving 15 bases between the germline ends. CDR1 and CDR2 from the germline V gene are SGHTA and FQGNSA. In nucleotides, the CDR3 is TGTGCCAGCAGGAGCACAGGGACGTTTAATGAAAAACTGTTTTTT. It is translated as CASRSTGTFNEKLFF.

Many counts were recorded for this clonotype. This rearrangement joins TRBV5-1 to TRBJ2-1; D is possibly TRBD2 (6 bases). With 0 bases removed from V and 0 bases from J, the gap between germline ends came to 13 bases. This CDR3 comprises 17 residues. Germline-derived CDR1 and CDR2 are SGHRS and YFSETQ. The CDR3 spells CASSLAGLQSSYNEQFF. For the CDR3, the DNA is TGCGCCAGCAGCTTGGCGGGACTCCAGAGCTCCTACAATGAGCAGTTCTTC.

This clonotype occurred many times. The rearrangement joins TRBV7-2 to TRBJ1-5; 7 bases map to TRBD1. The V gene's germline CDR1 is SGHTA and CDR2 FQGNSA. J lost 5 bases, V lost 2 bases, and 6 bases had no gene match. The CDR3 runs 15 residues. CDR3 residues: CASSLSRGIYQPQHF. CDR3 DNA: TGTGCCAGCAGCTTATCCAGGGGGATCTATCAGCCCCAGCATTTT.